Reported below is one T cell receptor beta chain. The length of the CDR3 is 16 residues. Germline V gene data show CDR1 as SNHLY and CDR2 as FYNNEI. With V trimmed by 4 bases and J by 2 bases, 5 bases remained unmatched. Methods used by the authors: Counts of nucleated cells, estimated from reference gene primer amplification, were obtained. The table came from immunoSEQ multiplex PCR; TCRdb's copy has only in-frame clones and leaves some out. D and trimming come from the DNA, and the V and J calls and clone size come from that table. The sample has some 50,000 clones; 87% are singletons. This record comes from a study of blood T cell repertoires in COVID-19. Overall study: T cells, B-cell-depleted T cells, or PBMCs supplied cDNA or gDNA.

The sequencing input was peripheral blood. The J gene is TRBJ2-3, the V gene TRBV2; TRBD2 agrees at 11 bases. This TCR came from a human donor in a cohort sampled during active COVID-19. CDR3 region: CASSVASGGYTDTQYF. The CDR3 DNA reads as TGTGCCAGCAGTGTCGCTAGCGGGGGGTACACAGATACGCAGTATTTT.